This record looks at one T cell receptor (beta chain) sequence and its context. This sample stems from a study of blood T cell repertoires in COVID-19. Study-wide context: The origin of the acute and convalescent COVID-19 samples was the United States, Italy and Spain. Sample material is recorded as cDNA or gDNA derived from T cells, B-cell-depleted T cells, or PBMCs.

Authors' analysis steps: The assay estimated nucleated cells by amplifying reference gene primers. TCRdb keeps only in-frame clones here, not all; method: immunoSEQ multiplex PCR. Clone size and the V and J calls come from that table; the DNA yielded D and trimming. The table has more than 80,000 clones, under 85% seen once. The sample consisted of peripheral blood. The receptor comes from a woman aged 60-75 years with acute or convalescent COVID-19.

The CDR3 region is CASRKRGQGELYEQYF. The CDR3, as DNA: TGTGCCAGTAGGAAAAGAGGACAGGGGGAATTATACGAGCAGTACTTC. The V and J genes are TRBV19 and TRBJ2-7; 10 positions match TRBD1. There are 16 residues in the CDR3. CDR1 and CDR2 from the germline V gene are LNHDA and SQIVND (reference sequence). Unmatched junction bases numbered 12, after V lost 6 bases and J lost 4 bases.